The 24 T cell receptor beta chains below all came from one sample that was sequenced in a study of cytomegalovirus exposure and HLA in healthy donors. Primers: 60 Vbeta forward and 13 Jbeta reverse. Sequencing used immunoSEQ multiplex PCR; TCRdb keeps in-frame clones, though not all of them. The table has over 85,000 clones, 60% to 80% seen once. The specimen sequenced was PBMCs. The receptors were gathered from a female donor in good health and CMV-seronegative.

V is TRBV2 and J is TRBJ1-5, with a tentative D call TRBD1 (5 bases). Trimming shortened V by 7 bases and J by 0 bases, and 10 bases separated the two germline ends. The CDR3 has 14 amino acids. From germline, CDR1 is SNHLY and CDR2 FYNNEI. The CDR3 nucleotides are TGTGCCAGCAATGGGGCAAATAGCAATCAGCCCCAGCATTTT. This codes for CASNGANSNQPQHF.

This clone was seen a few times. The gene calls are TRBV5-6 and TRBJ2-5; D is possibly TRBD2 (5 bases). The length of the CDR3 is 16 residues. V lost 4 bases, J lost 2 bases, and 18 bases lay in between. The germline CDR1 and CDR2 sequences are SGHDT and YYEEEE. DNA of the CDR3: TGTGCCAGCAGCGCAAATCTATACGGGGAACAAGAGACCCAGTACTTC. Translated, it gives CASSANLYGEQETQYF.

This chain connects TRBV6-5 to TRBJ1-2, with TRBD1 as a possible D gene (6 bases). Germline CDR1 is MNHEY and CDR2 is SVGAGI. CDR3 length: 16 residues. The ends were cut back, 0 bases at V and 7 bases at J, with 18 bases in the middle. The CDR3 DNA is TGTGCCAGCAGTTACTCGAGGCCAGGGAGGGGGAGTGGCTACACCTTC. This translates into CASSYSRPGRGSGYTF.

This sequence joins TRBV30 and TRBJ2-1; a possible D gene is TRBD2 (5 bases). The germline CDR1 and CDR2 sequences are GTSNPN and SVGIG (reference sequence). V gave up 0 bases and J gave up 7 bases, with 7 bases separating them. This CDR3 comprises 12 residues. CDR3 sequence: CAWSVGRNEQFF. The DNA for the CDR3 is TGTGCCTGGAGTGTAGGGAGAAATGAGCAGTTCTTC.

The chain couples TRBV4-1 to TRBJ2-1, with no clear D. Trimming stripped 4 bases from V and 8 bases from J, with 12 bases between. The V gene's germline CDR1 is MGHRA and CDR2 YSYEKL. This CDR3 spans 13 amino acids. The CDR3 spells CASSPFGVYEQFF. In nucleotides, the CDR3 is TGCGCCAGCAGCCCCTTCGGTGTTTATGAGCAGTTCTTC.

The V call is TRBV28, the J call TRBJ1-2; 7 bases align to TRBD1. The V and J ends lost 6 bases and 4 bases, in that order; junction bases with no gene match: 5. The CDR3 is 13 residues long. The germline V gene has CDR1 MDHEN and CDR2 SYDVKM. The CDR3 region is CASRPGQTYGYTF. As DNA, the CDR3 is TGTGCCAGCAGACCGGGACAGACCTATGGCTACACCTTC.

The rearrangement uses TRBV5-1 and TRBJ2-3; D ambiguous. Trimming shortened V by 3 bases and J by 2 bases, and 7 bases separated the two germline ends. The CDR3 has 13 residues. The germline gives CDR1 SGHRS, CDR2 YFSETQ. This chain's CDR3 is CASSSLPTDTQYF. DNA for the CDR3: TGCGCCAGCAGCTCCCTTCCCACAGATACGCAGTATTTT.

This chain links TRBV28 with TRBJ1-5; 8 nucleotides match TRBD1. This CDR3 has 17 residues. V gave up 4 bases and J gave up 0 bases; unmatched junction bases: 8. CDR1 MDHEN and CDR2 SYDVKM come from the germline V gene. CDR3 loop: CASSSRDRRYSNQPQHF. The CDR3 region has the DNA TGTGCCAGCAGTTCCCGGGACAGGCGCTATAGCAATCAGCCCCAGCATTTT.

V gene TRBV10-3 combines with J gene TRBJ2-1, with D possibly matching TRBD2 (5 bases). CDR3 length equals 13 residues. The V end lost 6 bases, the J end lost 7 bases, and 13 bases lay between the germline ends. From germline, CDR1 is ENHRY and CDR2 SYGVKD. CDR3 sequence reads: CAISLGRGNEQFF. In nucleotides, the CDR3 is TGTGCCATCAGCCTCGGGCGAGGGAATGAGCAGTTCTTC.

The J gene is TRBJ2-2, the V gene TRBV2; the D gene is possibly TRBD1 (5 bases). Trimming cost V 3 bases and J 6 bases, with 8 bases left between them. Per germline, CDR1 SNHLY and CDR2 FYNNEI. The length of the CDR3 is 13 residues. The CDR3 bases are TGTGCCAGCAGTGAGATCAGGGCCGGGGAGCTGTTTTTT. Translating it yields CASSEIRAGELFF.

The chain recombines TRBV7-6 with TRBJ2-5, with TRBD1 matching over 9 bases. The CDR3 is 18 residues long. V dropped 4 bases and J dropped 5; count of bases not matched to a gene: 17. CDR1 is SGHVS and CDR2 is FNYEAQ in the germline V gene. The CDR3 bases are TGTGCCAGCAGCTCCCCGGAGAAGGACAGGGGATCACAGGAGACCCAGTACTTC. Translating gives CASSSPEKDRGSQETQYF.

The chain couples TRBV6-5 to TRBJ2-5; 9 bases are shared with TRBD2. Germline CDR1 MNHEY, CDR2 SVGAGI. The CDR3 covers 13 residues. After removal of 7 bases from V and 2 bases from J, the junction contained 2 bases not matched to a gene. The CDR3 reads CASNLAGQETQYF. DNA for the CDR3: TGTGCCAGCAACCTAGCGGGACAAGAGACCCAGTACTTC.

The CDR3 loop is CAWTPTGKSNTGELFF. DNA of the CDR3: TGTGCCTGGACCCCAACAGGGAAATCCAACACCGGGGAGCTGTTTTTT. The chain carries TRBV30 and TRBJ2-2, with D possibly TRBD1 on 6 matching bases. Per germline, CDR1 GTSNPN and CDR2 SVGIG (reference sequence). CDR3 length: 16 amino acids. V was shortened by 4 bases and J by 2 bases, with 17 bases between the two germline ends.

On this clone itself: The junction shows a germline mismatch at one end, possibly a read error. The CDR3 coding sequence is TGTGCCAGCAGCTTAGGGGGCCAAGCGACCCAGTACTTC. This translates into CASSLGGQATQYF. The rearrangement links TRBV11-3 to TRBJ2-5; perhaps TRBD1 as D (5 bases). Germline V gene data show CDR1 as SGHNT and CDR2 as YENEEA. The CDR3 loop spans 13 amino acids.

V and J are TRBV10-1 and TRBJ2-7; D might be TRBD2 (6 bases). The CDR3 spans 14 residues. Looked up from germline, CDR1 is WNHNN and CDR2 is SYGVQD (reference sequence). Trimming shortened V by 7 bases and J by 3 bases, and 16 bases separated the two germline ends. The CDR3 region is CASIRRLVDYEQYF. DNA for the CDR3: TGCGCCAGCATAAGGAGACTAGTCGACTACGAGCAGTACTTC.

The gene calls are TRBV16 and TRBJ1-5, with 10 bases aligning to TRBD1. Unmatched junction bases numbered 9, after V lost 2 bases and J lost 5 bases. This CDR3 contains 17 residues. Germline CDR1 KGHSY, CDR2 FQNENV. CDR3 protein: CASSQNRGQGLYQPQHF. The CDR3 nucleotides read TGTGCCAGCAGCCAAAACCGGGGACAGGGGTTATATCAGCCCCAGCATTTT.

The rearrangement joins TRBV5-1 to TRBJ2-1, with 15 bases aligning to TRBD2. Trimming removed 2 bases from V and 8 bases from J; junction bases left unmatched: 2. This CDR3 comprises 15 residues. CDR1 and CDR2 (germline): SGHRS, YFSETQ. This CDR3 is CASSLRTSGRDEQFF. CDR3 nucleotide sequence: TGCGCCAGCAGCTTACGGACTAGCGGGAGGGATGAGCAGTTCTTC.

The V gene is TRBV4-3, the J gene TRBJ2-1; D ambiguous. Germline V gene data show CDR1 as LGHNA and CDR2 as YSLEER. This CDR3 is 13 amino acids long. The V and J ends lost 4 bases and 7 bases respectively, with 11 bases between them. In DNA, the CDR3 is TGCGCCAGCAGCCCCGAAACTCGGAATGAGCAGTTCTTC. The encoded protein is CASSPETRNEQFF.

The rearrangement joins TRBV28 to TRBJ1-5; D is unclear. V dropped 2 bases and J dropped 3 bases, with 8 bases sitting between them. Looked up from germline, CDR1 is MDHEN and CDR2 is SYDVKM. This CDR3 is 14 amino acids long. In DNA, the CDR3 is TGTGCCAGCAGTTTAGTTTCACACAATCAGCCCCAGCATTTT. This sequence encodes CASSLVSHNQPQHF.

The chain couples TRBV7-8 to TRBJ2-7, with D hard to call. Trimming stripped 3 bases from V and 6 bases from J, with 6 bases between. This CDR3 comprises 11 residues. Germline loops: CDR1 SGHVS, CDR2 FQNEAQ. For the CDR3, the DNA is TGTGCCAGCAGCTTCCAGGTCGAGCAGTACTTC. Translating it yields CASSFQVEQYF. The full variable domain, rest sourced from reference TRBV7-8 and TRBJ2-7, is GAGVSQSPRYKVAKRGQDVALRCDPISGHVSLFWYQQALGQGPEFLTYFQNEAQLDKSGLPSDRFFAERPEGSVSTLKIQRTQQEDSAVYLCASSFQVEQYFGPGTRLTVT.

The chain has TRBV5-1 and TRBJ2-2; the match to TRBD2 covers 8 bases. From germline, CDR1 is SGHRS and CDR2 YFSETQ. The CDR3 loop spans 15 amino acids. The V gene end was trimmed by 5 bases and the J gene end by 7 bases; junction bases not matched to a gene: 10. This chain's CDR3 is CASRVSGMTVGELFF. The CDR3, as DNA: TGCGCCAGCAGGGTTAGCGGGATGACCGTCGGGGAGCTGTTTTTT.

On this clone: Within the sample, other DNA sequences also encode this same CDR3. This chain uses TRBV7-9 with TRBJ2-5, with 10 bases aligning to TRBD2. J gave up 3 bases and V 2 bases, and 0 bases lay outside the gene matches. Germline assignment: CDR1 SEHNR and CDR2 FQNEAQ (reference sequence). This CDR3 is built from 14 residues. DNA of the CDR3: TGTGCCAGCAGCTTAACTAGCGGGAAAGAGACCCAGTACTTC. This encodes CASSLTSGKETQYF.

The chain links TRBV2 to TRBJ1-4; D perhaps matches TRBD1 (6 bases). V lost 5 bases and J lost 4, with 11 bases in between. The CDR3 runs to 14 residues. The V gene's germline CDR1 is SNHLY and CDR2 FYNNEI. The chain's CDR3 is CASSLRQVNEKLFF. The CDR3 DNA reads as TGTGCCAGCAGTTTAAGACAGGTTAATGAAAAACTGTTTTTT.

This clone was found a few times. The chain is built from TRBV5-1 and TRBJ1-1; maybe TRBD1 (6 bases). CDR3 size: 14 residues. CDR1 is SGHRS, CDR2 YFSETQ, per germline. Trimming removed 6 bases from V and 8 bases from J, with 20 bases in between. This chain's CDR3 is CASTTALTGTEAFF. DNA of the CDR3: TGCGCCAGCACCACAGCTCTTACAGGGACAGAAGCTTTCTTT.